This T cell receptor (beta chain) is from a study of blood T cells in healthy people across ages. Combining a sample-barcoded 5' primer with a J-beta primer mix, a second PCR ran for 7 to 11 cycles. MiXCR, applied by TCRdb to the 5' RACE reads, yields one record per CDR3 protein. This table holds roughly 800,000 distinct CDR3 sequences, 53% found once. This CDR3 has 14 residues. Germline assignment: CDR1 SGHVS and CDR2 FQNEAQ. The J gene is TRBJ2-4, the V gene TRBV7-8; 7 positions match TRBD2. The end of the DNA fits TRBJ2-7 better, so the J call may be wrong. This clonotype was obtained from an elderly man in good health. Specimen: blood. The CDR3 DNA reads TGTGCCAGCATGGTAGTGGGAGGGCTCTACGAGCAGTACTTC. This sequence encodes CASMVVGGLYEQYF.